Listed below are T cell receptor beta chains from one sample, sequenced in a study of cytomegalovirus exposure and HLA in healthy donors. The assay was immunoSEQ multiplex PCR, and TCRdb's table has in-frame clones only and misses some. The table records over 150,000 clones, roughly 77% of them present only once. Specimen: PBMCs. The receptors were sampled from a woman younger than 35 in good health and CMV-seronegative. CDR3s include the opening cysteine and the closing phenylalanine or tryptophan. The D gene is left open where the match is weak. Rows give clone size only sometimes, using once, few, many, or a class for an expanded clone.

d_call: -; v_call: TRBV18; j_call: TRBJ1-4; clone_size: -; cdr3_nt: TGTACCAGCTCACCCGGGTCAGCAAAAAGTGCAACTAATGAAAAACTGTTTTTT; cdr3_aa: CTSSPGSAKSATNEKLFF
d_call: -; v_call: TRBV9; j_call: TRBJ1-2; clone_size: -; cdr3_nt: TGTGCCAGCAGCGTAGACAGGTCCTACACCTTC; cdr3_aa: CASSVDRSYTF
d_call: TRBD1; v_call: TRBV5-1; j_call: TRBJ1-1; clone_size: -; cdr3_nt: TGCGCCAGCAGCGGTGGACAGGGCACTGAAGCTTTCTTT; cdr3_aa: CASSGGQGTEAFF
d_call: -; v_call: TRBV2; j_call: TRBJ2-7; clone_size: -; cdr3_nt: TGTGCCAGCAGCGGTGGGAGAACCTACGAGCAGTACTTC; cdr3_aa: CASSGGRTYEQYF
d_call: -; v_call: TRBV4-1; j_call: TRBJ1-2; clone_size: -; cdr3_nt: TGCGCCAGCAGCCAACGTACACAGGGCGGCTATGGCTACACCTTC; cdr3_aa: CASSQRTQGGYGYTF
d_call: -; v_call: TRBV5-1; j_call: TRBJ2-7; clone_size: -; cdr3_nt: TGCGCCAGCAGCGGGGAAGGGGGAGAGCAGTACTTC; cdr3_aa: CASSGEGGEQYF
d_call: -; v_call: TRBV5-1; j_call: TRBJ1-2; clone_size: -; cdr3_nt: TGCGCCAGCAGCCCCCGGGACACCTACTATGGCTACACCTTC; cdr3_aa: CASSPRDTYYGYTF
d_call: TRBD1; v_call: TRBV4-1; j_call: TRBJ1-1; clone_size: once; cdr3_nt: TGCGCCAGCAGCCCGTGGACAGGAGTAACTGAAGCTTTCTTT; cdr3_aa: CASSPWTGVTEAFF
d_call: TRBD1; v_call: TRBV6-1; j_call: TRBJ1-6; clone_size: -; cdr3_nt: TGTGCCAGCAGTCTCCGGACAGGCTATAATTCACCCCTCCACTTT; cdr3_aa: CASSLRTGYNSPLHF
d_call: -; v_call: TRBV21-1; j_call: TRBJ1-2; clone_size: -; cdr3_nt: TGTGCCAGCAGCTCTAACCCGGGACACATTAACTATGGCTACACCTTC; cdr3_aa: CASSSNPGHINYGYTF
d_call: -; v_call: TRBV7-8; j_call: TRBJ1-1; clone_size: -; cdr3_nt: TGTGCCAGCAGCTTACAGGGGTCGGTAAACACTGAAGCTTTCTTT; cdr3_aa: CASSLQGSVNTEAFF
d_call: TRBD2; v_call: TRBV6-5; j_call: TRBJ2-1; clone_size: once; cdr3_nt: TGTGCCAGCAGTTACTCGGGACTACTAGCGGGAGGTGAGCAGTTCTTC; cdr3_aa: CASSYSGLLAGGEQFF
d_call: -; v_call: TRBV14; j_call: TRBJ1-1; clone_size: -; cdr3_nt: TGTGCCAGCAGGGGGGGGATAGGCCAAATGAACACTGAAGCTTTCTTT; cdr3_aa: CASRGGIGQMNTEAFF
d_call: TRBD1; v_call: TRBV6-6; j_call: TRBJ1-2; clone_size: -; cdr3_nt: TGTGCCAGCAGATCACGGCAGGGGGACTATGGCTACACCTTC; cdr3_aa: CASRSRQGDYGYTF
d_call: TRBD2; v_call: TRBV2; j_call: TRBJ2-1; clone_size: -; cdr3_nt: TGTGCCAGCAGTGAAGGACTAGCGGGAGGTGGCTATGAGCAGTTCTTC; cdr3_aa: CASSEGLAGGGYEQFF
d_call: TRBD1; v_call: TRBV5-4; j_call: TRBJ1-4; clone_size: -; cdr3_nt: TGTGCCAGCAGCCGGGACAGGAATAATGAAAAACTGTTTTTT; cdr3_aa: CASSRDRNNEKLFF
d_call: -; v_call: TRBV7-3; j_call: TRBJ2-5; clone_size: -; cdr3_nt: TGTGCCAGCAGCCCCGATCCGGGGGGCTTGGAGACCCAGTACTTC; cdr3_aa: CASSPDPGGLETQYF
d_call: -; v_call: TRBV9; j_call: TRBJ1-2; clone_size: once; cdr3_nt: TGTGCCAGCAGCGTATACAGCCCGCCAGGGCAAGAAGGCTACACCTTC; cdr3_aa: CASSVYSPPGQEGYTF
d_call: TRBD1; v_call: TRBV19; j_call: TRBJ1-1; clone_size: -; cdr3_nt: TGTGCCAGTAGTATTCAGGAGGGGGCGGCTTTCTTT; cdr3_aa: CASSIQEGAAFF
d_call: -; v_call: TRBV5-8; j_call: TRBJ1-3; clone_size: -; cdr3_nt: TGTGCCAGCAGCCAGATTCGAAACACCATATATTTT; cdr3_aa: CASSQIRNTIYF
d_call: TRBD2; v_call: TRBV7-9; j_call: TRBJ2-3; clone_size: -; cdr3_nt: TGTGCCAGCAGCTCTGGACTAGCTAGGACAGATACGCAGTATTTT; cdr3_aa: CASSSGLARTDTQYF
d_call: TRBD1; v_call: TRBV27; j_call: TRBJ1-2; clone_size: once; cdr3_nt: TGTGCCAGTGGACAGGGCCGCGGCTACACCTTC; cdr3_aa: CASGQGRGYTF
d_call: TRBD1; v_call: TRBV2; j_call: TRBJ1-5; clone_size: once; cdr3_nt: TGTGCCAGCAGTCCTATCCGACAGGGCGCTCAGCCCCAGCATTTT; cdr3_aa: CASSPIRQGAQPQHF
d_call: TRBD1; v_call: TRBV18; j_call: TRBJ1-1; clone_size: -; cdr3_nt: TGTGCCAGCTCCCATGGACAGGGAAACTCTGAAGCTTTCTTT; cdr3_aa: CASSHGQGNSEAFF
d_call: TRBD2; v_call: TRBV10-1; j_call: TRBJ2-7; clone_size: few; cdr3_nt: TGCGCCAGCAGCGTGACTAGCGGGGGGTCATCCTACGAGCAGTACTTC; cdr3_aa: CASSVTSGGSSYEQYF
d_call: -; v_call: TRBV7-9; j_call: TRBJ2-7; clone_size: few; cdr3_nt: TGTGCCAGCACCCCAGGGTACGAGCAGTACTTC; cdr3_aa: CASTPGYEQYF
d_call: -; v_call: TRBV30; j_call: TRBJ2-7; clone_size: -; cdr3_nt: TGTGCCTGGAGCACCGATAGCTACGAGCAGTACTTC; cdr3_aa: CAWSTDSYEQYF
d_call: -; v_call: TRBV5-1; j_call: TRBJ2-1; clone_size: -; cdr3_nt: TGCGCCAGCAGCTTACCCACCCCAAGACAGCACAATGAGCAGTTCTTC; cdr3_aa: CASSLPTPRQHNEQFF
d_call: -; v_call: TRBV5-4; j_call: TRBJ2-3; clone_size: once; cdr3_nt: TGTGCCAGCAGCTTAGGGGGGGAGAGGAACACAGATACGCAGTATTTT; cdr3_aa: CASSLGGERNTDTQYF
d_call: -; v_call: TRBV5-1; j_call: TRBJ1-3; clone_size: few; cdr3_nt: TGCGCCAGCAGCCGCACAGGGTTCTCTGGAAACACCATATATTTT; cdr3_aa: CASSRTGFSGNTIYF
d_call: TRBD1; v_call: TRBV11-2; j_call: TRBJ1-4; clone_size: -; cdr3_nt: TGTGCCAGCAGCCGCGGACAGGAACAGCGCGAAAAACTGTTTTTT; cdr3_aa: CASSRGQEQREKLFF
d_call: -; v_call: TRBV9; j_call: TRBJ2-3; clone_size: -; cdr3_nt: TGTGCCAGCAGCGTAGCTGGCGGGATGGGGGATACGCAGTATTTT; cdr3_aa: CASSVAGGMGDTQYF
d_call: -; v_call: TRBV7-9; j_call: TRBJ1-3; clone_size: -; cdr3_nt: TGTGCCAGCAGCTTAGTCGGGGGCTCTGGAAACACCATATATTTT; cdr3_aa: CASSLVGGSGNTIYF